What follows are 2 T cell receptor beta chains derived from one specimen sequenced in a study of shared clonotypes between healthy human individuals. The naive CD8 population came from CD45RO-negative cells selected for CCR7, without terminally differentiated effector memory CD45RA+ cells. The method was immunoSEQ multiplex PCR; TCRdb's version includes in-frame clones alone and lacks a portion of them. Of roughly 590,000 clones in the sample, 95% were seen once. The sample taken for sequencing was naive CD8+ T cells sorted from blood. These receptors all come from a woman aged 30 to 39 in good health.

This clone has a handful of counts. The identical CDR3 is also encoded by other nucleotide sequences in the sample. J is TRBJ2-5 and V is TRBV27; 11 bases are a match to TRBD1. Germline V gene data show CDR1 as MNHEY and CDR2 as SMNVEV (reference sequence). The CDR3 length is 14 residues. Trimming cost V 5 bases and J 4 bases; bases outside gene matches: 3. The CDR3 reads CASSPGTGGETQYF. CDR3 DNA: TGTGCCAGCAGTCCCGGGACAGGGGGAGAGACCCAGTACTTC.

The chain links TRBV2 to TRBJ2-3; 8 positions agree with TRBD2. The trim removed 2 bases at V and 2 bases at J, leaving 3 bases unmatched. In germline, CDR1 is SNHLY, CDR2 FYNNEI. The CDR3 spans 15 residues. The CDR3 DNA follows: TGTGCCAGCAGTGAACGCGGGAGGTTCACAGATACGCAGTATTTT. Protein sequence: CASSERGRFTDTQYF.